Listed here are 14 T cell receptor beta chains from one sample, sequenced in a study of cytomegalovirus exposure and HLA in healthy donors. Primers: 60 Vbeta forward and 13 Jbeta reverse. Profiling relied on immunoSEQ multiplex PCR, and the TCRdb table lists in-frame clones only, not all of them. The profile shows some 170,000 clones, more than 80% of them singletons. Sequences were obtained from PBMCs. The receptors were sampled from a woman under 40 in good health and CMV-seropositive.

CDR3: CASSLEGAGYEQYF. Written as DNA, the CDR3 is TGCGCCAGCAGCTTGGAGGGGGCGGGCTACGAGCAGTACTTC. V gene TRBV5-1 combines with J gene TRBJ2-7; TRBD1 aligns across 7 bases. In germline, CDR1 is SGHRS, CDR2 YFSETQ. CDR3 size: 14 residues. The junction had 3 bases not matched to a gene; V was cut back by 0 bases and J by 3 bases. The full variable domain, rest sourced from reference TRBV5-1 and TRBJ2-7, is KAGVTQTPRYLIKTRGQQVTLSCSPISGHRSVSWYQQTPGQGLQFLFEYFSETQRNKGNFPGRFSGRQFSNSRSEMNVSTLELGDSALYLCASSLEGAGYEQYFGPGTRLTVT.

V usage is TRBV18 and J usage is TRBJ1-2; possibly TRBD1 for D (6 bases). The CDR3 totals 14 residues. Germline V lookup: CDR1 KGHSH, CDR2 LQKENI. Between the trimmed V and J ends, which lost 1 base and 3 bases, there was a span of 9 bases. This chain's CDR3 is CASSPQGVDYGYTF. The CDR3 bases are TGTGCCAGCTCACCACAGGGGGTTGACTATGGCTACACCTTC.

The chain carries TRBV4-2 and TRBJ1-2; the match to TRBD1 covers 11 bases. With V trimmed by 2 bases and J by 6 bases, 5 bases remained unmatched. Germline V gene sequence: CDR1 LGHNA, CDR2 YNFKEQ. The CDR3 is 15 amino acids. The CDR3 protein is CASSQTGTGGHGYTF. In DNA, the CDR3 is TGTGCCAGCAGCCAAACCGGGACAGGGGGACATGGCTACACCTTC.

This chain uses TRBV29-1 with TRBJ2-7; 7 nucleotides match TRBD1. Germline-derived CDR1 and CDR2 are SQVTM and ANQGSEA. The length of the CDR3 is 13 residues. Trimming took 5 bases from V and 5 from J; bases not matched to a gene: 9. CDR3 sequence (DNA): TGCAGCGTTCTATTGGGTCAGGGGGACGAGCAGTACTTC. Translating gives CSVLLGQGDEQYF.

The rearrangement uses TRBV29-1 and TRBJ2-3; the match to TRBD1 covers 8 bases. The CDR3 sequence is 14 residues long. With 6 bases clipped from V and 0 bases from J, the junction kept 5 bases outside the gene matches. Germline V gene sequence: CDR1 SQVTM, CDR2 ANQGSEA. CDR3 bases: TGCAGCGTGACAGGGGTGTTGAGCACAGATACGCAGTATTTT. Amino acids: CSVTGVLSTDTQYF.

This chain uses TRBV6-1 with TRBJ1-2; 8 positions match TRBD1. V dropped 4 bases and J dropped 4; count of bases not matched to a gene: 17. The CDR3 contains 18 residues. Germline V gives CDR1 MNHNS, CDR2 SASEGT. The CDR3 nucleotides read TGTGCCAGCAGTGCCTACCTGCTGACAGGGGTCCGCGCCTATGGCTACACCTTC. It codes for CASSAYLLTGVRAYGYTF.

This rearrangement joins TRBV30 to TRBJ1-1; no firm D call. In germline, CDR1 is GTSNPN, CDR2 SVGIG (reference sequence). The CDR3 covers 13 residues. The V end was cut by 0 bases, the J end by 1 base, with 6 bases between. CDR3 residues: CAWSVSKNTEAFF. The CDR3 bases are TGTGCCTGGAGTGTAAGCAAGAACACTGAAGCTTTCTTT.

The rearrangement links TRBV2 to TRBJ1-1, with 7 positions matching TRBD1. In germline, CDR1 is SNHLY, CDR2 FYNNEI. The CDR3 totals 14 residues. V lost 5 bases and J lost 5; bases outside the gene matches: 8. CDR3 region: CASSSMTGRTEAFF. DNA for the CDR3: TGTGCCAGCAGTTCTATGACAGGGCGAACTGAAGCTTTCTTT.

The V gene is TRBV28, the J gene TRBJ2-1; 7 nucleotides agree with TRBD2. Germline CDR1 is MDHEN and CDR2 is SYDVKM. V was clipped by 5 bases and J by 7 bases; unmatched bases: 8. CDR3 size: 14 residues. The CDR3 region is CASSPLAVGNEQFF. DNA of the CDR3: TGTGCCAGCAGTCCCCTAGCGGTAGGAAATGAGCAGTTCTTC. Drawing the rest from reference TRBV28 and TRBJ2-1, the complete variable domain is DVKVTQSSRYLVKRTGEKVFLECVQDMDHENMFWYRQDPGLGLRLIYFSYDVKMKEKGDIPEGYSVSREKKERFSLILESASTNQTSMYLCASSPLAVGNEQFFGPGTRLTVL.

The chain has TRBV4-1 and TRBJ2-7; 7 nucleotides match TRBD1. Trimming removed 0 bases from V and 3 bases from J; junction bases left unmatched: 5. The germline gives CDR1 MGHRA, CDR2 YSYEKL. CDR3 length equals 15 residues. CDR3 loop: CASSQDSNRGYEQYF. CDR3 nucleotide sequence: TGCGCCAGCAGCCAAGATTCGAACAGGGGCTACGAGCAGTACTTC.

V usage is TRBV4-2 and J usage is TRBJ2-3; 12 bases line up with TRBD2. This CDR3 contains 17 residues. The V gene's germline CDR1 is LGHNA and CDR2 YNFKEQ. J lost 5 bases, V lost 5 bases, and 11 bases had no gene match. The CDR3 DNA reads TGTGCCAGCAGCTCCCGACCTAGCGGGGGGGGGATAGATACGCAGTATTTT. Its protein is CASSSRPSGGGIDTQYF.

This chain uses TRBV4-3 with TRBJ2-1, with D possibly TRBD1 on 5 matching bases. CDR1 is LGHNA, CDR2 YSLEER, per germline. With 2 bases removed from V and 7 bases from J, the gap between germline ends came to 12 bases. The CDR3 length is 14 residues. The DNA for the CDR3 is TGCGCCAGCAGCCAACAAGACAGACGGAATGAGCAGTTCTTC. It translates to CASSQQDRRNEQFF.

This clone was observed a single time. The chain joins TRBV18 to TRBJ2-2; D not resolved. Germline CDR1 KGHSH, CDR2 LQKENI. V lost 2 bases to trimming and J lost 5 bases, with 6 bases between them. The CDR3 loop spans 13 amino acids. CDR3 DNA: TGTGCCAGCTCACCATTAGTTACCGGGGAGCTGTTTTTT. Its protein product is CASSPLVTGELFF.

This clone was observed once. The chain is built from TRBV7-9 and TRBJ2-4; perhaps TRBD1 as D (5 bases). Trimming took off 5 bases at V and 12 bases at J, with 17 bases between the two ends. The CDR3 consists of 13 residues. Germline CDR1 reads SEHNR; CDR2 reads FQNEAQ (reference sequence). DNA of the CDR3: TGTGCCAGCAGCCCCCGGACAAACACAACTCAGTACTTC. Protein product: CASSPRTNTTQYF.